The T cell receptor beta chain under discussion was sequenced for a study of cytomegalovirus exposure and HLA in healthy donors. Notes on the study in general: Some TCR beta chains (roughly 160 of them) were listed as cytomegalovirus-associated.

Points on this clone: Antigen specificity is unknown.

The CDR3 runs to 13 residues. V shed 2 bases and J shed 5 bases, with 6 bases lying between them. Germline CDR1 LNHDA, CDR2 SQIVND (reference sequence). Clones were sequenced by immunoSEQ multiplex PCR, and TCRdb holds only the in-frame ones, with some missing. The sample contains about 130,000 clones, 75% to 90% of which appear only once. The sequenced sample was PBMCs. The chain recombines TRBV19 with TRBJ2-2; TRBD1 is a possible D gene (5 bases). The TCR comes from a woman aged 18 to 35 in good health and CMV-seronegative. The chain's CDR3 is CASSIRGTGELFF. The DNA for the CDR3 is TGTGCCAGTAGTATAAGGGGAACCGGGGAGCTGTTTTTT.